The next 22 T cell receptor beta chains were all read from a single sample in a study of OX40 agonist ivuxolimab in advanced cancers. Library prep was done by the immunoSEQ multiplex PCR assay. This immuneACCESS table, as held by TCRdb, lists in-frame sequences with V and J called but not all clones. Of the missing ones, under half trace to an unresolved V gene in checked studies; the others have no known cause. This sample holds roughly 18,000 clones; 75% to 80% were observed only once. The ten largest clones represent approximately 15% of the sample. The sequenced sample was CD4+ or CD8+ T cells sorted from blood, obtained in a trial of the OX40 agonist ivuxolimab. The origin of the receptors is an adult with an advanced solid tumor such as melanoma, head and neck, liver or kidney cancer.

The chain has TRBV6-5 and TRBJ1-5; 8 nucleotides agree with TRBD1. With V trimmed by 6 bases and J by 0 bases, 7 bases remained unmatched. Germline V gene sequence: CDR1 MNHEY, CDR2 SVGAGI. The CDR3 contains 16 residues. The CDR3 loop reads CASRYGTGNSNQPQHF. The CDR3 nucleotides are TGTGCCAGCAGGTACGGGACAGGCAATAGCAATCAGCCCCAGCATTTT.

V usage is TRBV11-2 and J usage is TRBJ2-5; no clear D gene. The CDR3 runs 14 residues. V was shortened by 1 base and J by 3 bases, with 9 bases between the two germline ends. From germline, CDR1 is SGHAT and CDR2 FQNNGV. CDR3 nucleotides: TGTGCCAGCAGCTTAGGAATTTCCAAAGAGACCCAGTACTTC. This sequence encodes CASSLGISKETQYF.

The chain combines TRBV5-1 with TRBJ2-1, with TRBD2 matching 7 bases. The ends lost 7 bases at V and 5 bases at J; junction bases unmatched: 9. CDR3 length equals 14 residues. CDR1 is SGHRS and CDR2 is YFSETQ in the germline V gene. CDR3 nucleotide sequence: TGCGCCAGCTTCCAAGTAGCGGGTAACAATGAGCAGTTCTTC. It is translated as CASFQVAGNNEQFF.

This chain connects TRBV5-4 to TRBJ2-1; TRBD2 aligns across 12 bases. J lost 9 bases, V lost 3 bases, and 4 bases had no gene match. The CDR3 consists of 14 residues. Per the germline V gene, CDR1 is SGHNT and CDR2 is YYREEE (reference sequence). CDR3 residues: CASSWGLAGGEQFF. CDR3 DNA sequence: TGTGCCAGCAGCTGGGGACTAGCGGGCGGTGAGCAGTTCTTC.

This chain links TRBV28 with TRBJ2-5; 8 nucleotides align to TRBD1. The CDR3 length is 14 residues. CDR1 and CDR2 from the germline V gene are MDHEN and SYDVKM. V was clipped by 2 bases and J by 7 bases; unmatched bases: 6. CDR3 DNA: TGTGCCAGCAGTTTAGGACAGGGTGGGGCGACCCAGTACTTC. As protein: CASSLGQGGATQYF.

The chain carries TRBV28 and TRBJ1-2; D unresolved. Germline-derived CDR1 and CDR2 are MDHEN and SYDVKM. V gave up 5 bases and J gave up 4 bases, with 2 bases separating them. The length of the CDR3 is 10 residues. CDR3 nucleotides: TGTGCCAGCAGTCGCTATGGCTACACCTTC. It is translated as CASSRYGYTF.

This clone showed up just a few times. DNA of the CDR3: TGTGCCAGCAGCCAAGGGAGCACAGATACGCAGTATTTT. The encoded protein is CASSQGSTDTQYF. The chain has TRBV4-2 and TRBJ2-3; D call uncertain. This CDR3 spans 13 amino acids. V was pared by 1 base and J by 0 bases, with 2 bases between. The germline gives CDR1 LGHNA, CDR2 YNFKEQ.

The V and J genes are TRBV7-9 and TRBJ2-3; 7 bases align to TRBD1. The germline CDR1 and CDR2 sequences are SEHNR and FQNEAQ (reference sequence). The V segment lost 5 bases and the J segment 1 base; nucleotides outside the gene matches: 6. The CDR3 is 15 residues long. Here the CDR3 reads CASSLTGVGTDTQYF. The CDR3 DNA reads TGTGCCAGCAGCCTTACAGGGGTCGGCACAGATACGCAGTATTTT.

By proportion, this clone is medium-sized. CDR3 in amino acids: CASSLLGDEQFF. As DNA, the CDR3 is TGTGCCAGCAGCTTGCTCGGGGATGAGCAGTTCTTC. The gene calls are TRBV9 and TRBJ2-1, with D perhaps matching TRBD2 (5 bases). Trimming removed 4 bases from V and 8 bases from J, with 10 bases in between. This CDR3 spans 12 amino acids. Per germline, CDR1 SGDLS and CDR2 YYNGEE.

The chain couples TRBV19 to TRBJ1-4, with TRBD1 matching over 7 bases. From germline, CDR1 is LNHDA and CDR2 SQIVND (reference sequence). This CDR3 region has 14 residues. With 5 bases clipped from V and 3 bases from J, the junction kept 3 bases outside the gene matches. The CDR3 here is CASSPGGPNEKLFF. The DNA for the CDR3 is TGTGCCAGTAGTCCAGGGGGTCCTAATGAAAAACTGTTTTTT.

This chain uses TRBV5-1 with TRBJ2-1; 7 positions agree with TRBD2. The CDR3 spans 16 residues. After removal of 0 bases from V and 2 bases from J, the junction contained 5 bases not matched to a gene. The germline V gene encodes CDR1 SGHRS and CDR2 YFSETQ. The DNA of the CDR3 is TGCGCCAGCAGCTTGGAGGTGCTAGCGGCCTACAATGAGCAGTTCTTC. Amino acids: CASSLEVLAAYNEQFF.

The V and J genes are TRBV5-6 and TRBJ1-5, with a weak D call TRBD1 (5 bases). There are 15 residues in the CDR3. Germline CDR1 and CDR2: SGHDT and YYEEEE. V dropped 1 base and J dropped 5 bases, with 13 bases sitting between them. As DNA, the CDR3 is TGTGCCAGCAGCTTGCGGCAGGGTGTCCATCAGCCCCAGCATTTT. It is translated as CASSLRQGVHQPQHF.

This clone was recorded a few times. The chain is built from TRBV29-1 and TRBJ1-4; D remains unclear. CDR1 is SQVTM and CDR2 is ANQGSEA in the germline V gene. V lost 5 bases and J 7 bases, leaving 11 bases between the germline ends. CDR3 size: 12 residues. The CDR3 here is CSVKRGTEKLFF. For the CDR3, the DNA is TGCAGCGTTAAGCGCGGAACTGAAAAACTGTTTTTT. The entire variable domain, with the rest obtained from reference TRBV29-1 and TRBJ1-4, is as follows: SAVISQKPSRDICQRGTSLTIQCQVDSQVTMMFWYRQQPGQSLTLIATANQGSEATYESGFVIDKFPISRPNLTFSTLTVSNMSPEDSSIYLCSVKRGTEKLFFGSGTQLSVL.

CDR3 loop: CASSSASGLGVYNEQFF. CDR3 coding DNA: TGTGCCAGCAGCTCAGCTTCGGGACTAGGGGTTTACAATGAGCAGTTCTTC. The chain carries TRBV5-4 and TRBJ2-1, with 8 bases identical to TRBD2. The CDR3 is 17 residues long. Germline V CDR1 and CDR2: SGHNT, YYREEE (reference sequence). Losses at the gene ends were 3 bases for V and 4 bases for J; bases not matched to a gene: 12.

The V call is TRBV11-3, the J call TRBJ2-5, with TRBD1 as a possible D gene (6 bases). Germline CDR1 reads SGHNT; CDR2 reads YENEEA. Trimming shortened V by 6 bases and J by 7 bases, and 18 bases separated the two germline ends. The length of the CDR3 is 14 residues. The CDR3 region has the DNA TGTGCCAGCAGTCCTGGGACCGCACAGGGGACCCAGTACTTC. Translated: CASSPGTAQGTQYF. Full variable domain (rest looked up from reference TRBV11-3 and TRBJ2-5): EAGVVQSPRYKIIEKKQPVAFWCNPISGHNTLYWYLQNLGQGPELLIRYENEEAVDDSQLPKDRFSAERLKGVDSTLKIQPAELGDSAVYLCASSPGTAQGTQYFGPGTRLLVL.

The chain joins TRBV7-2 to TRBJ2-5; D not certain. Looked up from germline, CDR1 is SGHTA and CDR2 is FQGNSA. The V end lost 4 bases, the J end lost 11 bases, and 11 bases lay between the germline ends. This CDR3 is 11 amino acids long. The CDR3 is CASSSGPQQYF. Written as DNA, the CDR3 is TGTGCCAGCAGCTCCGGACCGCAACAGTACTTC. Using reference TRBV7-2 and TRBJ2-5 for the parts outside the CDR3, the full variable domain is GAGVSQSPSNKVTEKGKDVELRCDPISGHTALYWYRQSLGQGLEFLIYFQGNSAPDKSGLPSDRFSAERTGGSVSTLTIQRTQQEDSAVYLCASSSGPQQYFGPGTRLLVL.

The V and J genes are TRBV6-5 and TRBJ1-6; D may be TRBD1 (5 bases). Germline V CDR1 and CDR2: MNHEY, SVGAGI. Trimming stripped 9 bases from V and 7 bases from J, with 16 bases between. The CDR3 is 14 amino acids. The CDR3: CASAPGRQNSPLHF. The CDR3 coding sequence is TGTGCCAGTGCCCCGGGACGCCAAAATTCACCCCTCCACTTT.

The chain has TRBV6-1 and TRBJ2-7, with D maybe TRBD2 (6 bases). This CDR3 comprises 13 residues. The V gene's germline CDR1 is MNHNS and CDR2 SASEGT. The V end lost 6 bases, the J end lost 4 bases, and 13 bases lay between the germline ends. Here the CDR3 reads CASSRGTLYEQYF. The CDR3 nucleotides read TGTGCCAGCAGCCGGGGGACTCTTTACGAGCAGTACTTC.

This chain links TRBV29-1 with TRBJ1-2; TRBD1 is a possible D gene (5 bases). The CDR3 is made up of 13 amino acids. V lost 4 bases and J lost 3, with 12 bases in between. Looked up from germline, CDR1 is SQVTM and CDR2 is ANQGSEA. The CDR3 sequence: CSVGRGRDYGYTF. The CDR3 bases are TGCAGCGTTGGTCGGGGGAGAGACTATGGCTACACCTTC.

The rearrangement links TRBV6-1 to TRBJ2-1, with D maybe TRBD2 (8 bases). Trimming pared 11 bases from V and 6 bases from J, leaving 17 bases between. The CDR3 runs to 13 residues. Germline V lookup: CDR1 MNHNS, CDR2 SASEGT. In nucleotides, the CDR3 is TGTGCCCGCGGGGGGACAGTAGCCAATGAGCAGTTCTTC. This codes for CARGGTVANEQFF.

The rearrangement uses TRBV5-6 and TRBJ2-7; D gene unclear. Germline V gene lookup returns CDR1 SGHDT and CDR2 YYEEEE. This CDR3 spans 13 amino acids. Trimming removed 0 bases at V and 2 bases at J, with 6 bases between. CDR3 protein: CASSLGGPYEQYF. In nucleotides, the CDR3 is TGTGCCAGCAGCTTGGGTGGTCCCTACGAGCAGTACTTC.

This clone was found a few times. The V call is TRBV27, the J call TRBJ2-4, with D perhaps matching TRBD1 or TRBD2 (5 bases each). The CDR3 has 17 amino acids. Trimming took off 6 bases at V and 1 base at J, with 19 bases between the two ends. CDR1 MNHEY and CDR2 SMNVEV come from the germline V gene (reference sequence). The CDR3 region has the DNA TGTGCCAGCAGGCCTAATCTCGGGGCCGGGGCCAAAAACATTCAGTACTTC. Protein sequence: CASRPNLGAGAKNIQYF.